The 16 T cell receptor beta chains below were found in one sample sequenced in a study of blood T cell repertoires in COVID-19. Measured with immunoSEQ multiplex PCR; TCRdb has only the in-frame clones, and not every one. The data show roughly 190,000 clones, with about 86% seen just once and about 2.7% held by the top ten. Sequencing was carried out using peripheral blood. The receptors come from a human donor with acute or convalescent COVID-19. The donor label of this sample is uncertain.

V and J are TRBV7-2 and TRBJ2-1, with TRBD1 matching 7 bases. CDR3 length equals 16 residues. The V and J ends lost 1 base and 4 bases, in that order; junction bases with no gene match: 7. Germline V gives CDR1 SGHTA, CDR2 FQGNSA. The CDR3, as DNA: TGTGCCAGCAGCTTAGGTGACAGGGAACTTTACAATGAGCAGTTCTTC. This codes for CASSLGDRELYNEQFF.

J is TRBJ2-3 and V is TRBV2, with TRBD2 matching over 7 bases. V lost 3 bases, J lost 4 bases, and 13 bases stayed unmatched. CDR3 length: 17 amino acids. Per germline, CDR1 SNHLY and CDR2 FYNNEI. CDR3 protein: CASSEGGFGGRADTQYF. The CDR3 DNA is TGTGCCAGCAGTGAGGGCGGGTTCGGCGGGAGAGCAGATACGCAGTATTTT.

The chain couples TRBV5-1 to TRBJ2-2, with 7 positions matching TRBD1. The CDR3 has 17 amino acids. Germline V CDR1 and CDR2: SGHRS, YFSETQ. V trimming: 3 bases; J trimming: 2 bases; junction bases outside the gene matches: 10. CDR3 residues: CASSSPPDRSNTGELFF. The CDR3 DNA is TGCGCCAGCAGCTCCCCACCGGACAGGTCTAACACCGGGGAGCTGTTTTTT. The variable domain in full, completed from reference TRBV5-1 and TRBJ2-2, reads KAGVTQTPRYLIKTRGQQVTLSCSPISGHRSVSWYQQTPGQGLQFLFEYFSETQRNKGNFPGRFSGRQFSNSRSEMNVSTLELGDSALYLCASSSPPDRSNTGELFFGEGSRLTVL.

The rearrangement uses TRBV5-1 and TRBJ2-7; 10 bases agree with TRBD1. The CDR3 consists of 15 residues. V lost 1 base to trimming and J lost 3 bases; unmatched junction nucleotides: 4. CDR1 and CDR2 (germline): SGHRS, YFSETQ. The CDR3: CASSLWGTGDYEQYF. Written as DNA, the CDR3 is TGCGCCAGCAGCTTGTGGGGGACAGGGGACTACGAGCAGTACTTC.

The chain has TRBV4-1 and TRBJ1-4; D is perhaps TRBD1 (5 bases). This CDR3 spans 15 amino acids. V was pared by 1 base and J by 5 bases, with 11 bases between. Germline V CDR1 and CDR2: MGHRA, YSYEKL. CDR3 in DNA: TGCGCCAGCAGCCAAGGCAAGGACAACAATGAAAAACTGTTTTTT. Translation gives CASSQGKDNNEKLFF.

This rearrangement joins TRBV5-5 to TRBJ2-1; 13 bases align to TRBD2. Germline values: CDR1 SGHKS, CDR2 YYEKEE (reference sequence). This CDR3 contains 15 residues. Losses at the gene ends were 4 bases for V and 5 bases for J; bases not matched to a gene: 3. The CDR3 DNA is TGTGCCAGCAGCCTGGGACTAGCGGGACACAATGAGCAGTTCTTC. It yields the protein CASSLGLAGHNEQFF.

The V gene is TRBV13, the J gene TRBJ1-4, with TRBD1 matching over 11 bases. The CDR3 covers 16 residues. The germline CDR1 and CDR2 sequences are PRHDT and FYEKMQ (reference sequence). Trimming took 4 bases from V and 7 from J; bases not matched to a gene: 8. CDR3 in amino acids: CASSSGTGGGGEKLFF. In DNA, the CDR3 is TGTGCCAGCAGCTCCGGGACAGGGGGAGGAGGTGAAAAACTGTTTTTT. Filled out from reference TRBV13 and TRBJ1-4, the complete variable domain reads AAGVIQSPRHLIKEKRETATLKCYPIPRHDTVYWYQQGPGQDPQFLISFYEKMQSDKGSIPDRFSAQQFSDYHSELNMSSLELGDSALYFCASSSGTGGGGEKLFFGSGTQLSVL.

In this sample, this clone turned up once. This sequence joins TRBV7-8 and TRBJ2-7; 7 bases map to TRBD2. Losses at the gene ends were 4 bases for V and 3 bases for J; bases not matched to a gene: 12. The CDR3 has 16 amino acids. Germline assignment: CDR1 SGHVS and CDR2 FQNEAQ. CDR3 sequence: CASSSPWASGLYEQYF. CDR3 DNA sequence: TGTGCCAGCAGCTCCCCTTGGGCTAGCGGACTCTACGAGCAGTACTTC.

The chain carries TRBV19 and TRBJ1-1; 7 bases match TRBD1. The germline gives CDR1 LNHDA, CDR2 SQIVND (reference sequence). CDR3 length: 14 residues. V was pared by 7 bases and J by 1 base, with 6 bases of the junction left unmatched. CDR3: CASTPWDRNTEAFF. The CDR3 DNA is TGTGCCAGTACCCCTTGGGACAGGAACACTGAAGCTTTCTTT. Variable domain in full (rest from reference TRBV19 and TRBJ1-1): DGGITQSPKYLFRKEGQNVTLSCEQNLNHDAMYWYRQDPGQGLRLIYYSQIVNDFQKGDIAEGYSVSREKKESFPLTVTSAQKNPTAFYLCASTPWDRNTEAFFGQGTRLTVV.

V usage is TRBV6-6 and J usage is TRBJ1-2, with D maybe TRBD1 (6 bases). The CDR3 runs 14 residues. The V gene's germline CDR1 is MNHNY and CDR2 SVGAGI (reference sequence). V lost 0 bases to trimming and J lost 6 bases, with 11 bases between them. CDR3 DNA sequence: TGTGCCAGCAGTTACTCTAGCGACAGGAATGGCTACACCTTC. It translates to CASSYSSDRNGYTF.

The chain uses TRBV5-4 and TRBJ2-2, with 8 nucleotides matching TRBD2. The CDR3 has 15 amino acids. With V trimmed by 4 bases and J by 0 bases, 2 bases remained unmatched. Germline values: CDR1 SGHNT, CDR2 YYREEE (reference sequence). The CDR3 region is CASSKAGANTGELFF. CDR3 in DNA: TGTGCCAGCAGCAAAGCGGGGGCGAACACCGGGGAGCTGTTTTTT.

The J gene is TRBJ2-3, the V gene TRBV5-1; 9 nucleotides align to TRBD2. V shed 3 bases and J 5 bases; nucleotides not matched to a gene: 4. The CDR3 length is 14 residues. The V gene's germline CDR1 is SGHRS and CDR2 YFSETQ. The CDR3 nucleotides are TGCGCCAGCAGCTCGGGACTAGCCATAGATACGCAGTATTTT. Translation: CASSSGLAIDTQYF.

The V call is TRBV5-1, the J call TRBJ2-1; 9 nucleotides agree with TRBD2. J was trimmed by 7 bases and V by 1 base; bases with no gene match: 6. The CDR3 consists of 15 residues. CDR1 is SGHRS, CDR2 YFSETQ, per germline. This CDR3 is CASSLRLAGPNEQFF. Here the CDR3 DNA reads TGCGCCAGCAGCTTGAGGCTAGCGGGGCCTAATGAGCAGTTCTTC.

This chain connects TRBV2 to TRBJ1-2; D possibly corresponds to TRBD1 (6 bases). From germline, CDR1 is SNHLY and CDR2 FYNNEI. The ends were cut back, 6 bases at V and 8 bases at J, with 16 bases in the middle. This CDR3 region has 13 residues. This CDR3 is CASRGDGQRGYTF. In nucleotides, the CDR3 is TGTGCCAGCAGGGGGGACGGACAGAGGGGCTACACCTTC.

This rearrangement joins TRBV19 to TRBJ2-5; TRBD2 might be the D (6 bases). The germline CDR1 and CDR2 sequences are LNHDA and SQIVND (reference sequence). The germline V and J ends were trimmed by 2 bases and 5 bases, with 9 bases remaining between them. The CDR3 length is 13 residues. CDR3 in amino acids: CASSIIGGETQYF. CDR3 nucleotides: TGTGCCAGTAGTATAATTGGAGGGGAGACCCAGTACTTC.

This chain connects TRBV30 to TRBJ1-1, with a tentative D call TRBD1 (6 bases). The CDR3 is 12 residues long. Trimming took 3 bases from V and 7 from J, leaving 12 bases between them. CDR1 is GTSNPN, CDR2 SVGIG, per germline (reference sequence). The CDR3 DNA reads TGTGCCTGGAGCTCACAGGGCCGTGAAGCTTTCTTT. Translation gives CAWSSQGREAFF.